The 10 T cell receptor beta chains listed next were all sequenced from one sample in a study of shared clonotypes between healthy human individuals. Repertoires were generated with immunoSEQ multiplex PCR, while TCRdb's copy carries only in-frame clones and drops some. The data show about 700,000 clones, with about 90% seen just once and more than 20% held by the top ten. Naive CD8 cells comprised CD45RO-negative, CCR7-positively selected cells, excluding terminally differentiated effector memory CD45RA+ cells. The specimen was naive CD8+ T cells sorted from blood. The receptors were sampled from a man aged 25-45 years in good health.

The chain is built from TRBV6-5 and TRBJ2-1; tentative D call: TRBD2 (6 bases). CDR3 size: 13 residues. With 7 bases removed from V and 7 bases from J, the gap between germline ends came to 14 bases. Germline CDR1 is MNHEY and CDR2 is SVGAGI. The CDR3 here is CASNLLGGNEQFF. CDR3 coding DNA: TGTGCCAGCAACCTCCTTGGGGGGAATGAGCAGTTCTTC.

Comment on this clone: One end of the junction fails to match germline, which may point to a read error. CDR3 nucleotides: TGTGCCAGCAGCCAAGATAGGGGGGAGCCCAATCGGCCCCAGCATTTT. Protein: CASSQDRGEPNRPQHF. This sequence joins TRBV14 and TRBJ1-5, with a tentative D call TRBD1 (6 bases). The germline gives CDR1 SGHDN, CDR2 FVKESK. The CDR3 runs to 16 residues.

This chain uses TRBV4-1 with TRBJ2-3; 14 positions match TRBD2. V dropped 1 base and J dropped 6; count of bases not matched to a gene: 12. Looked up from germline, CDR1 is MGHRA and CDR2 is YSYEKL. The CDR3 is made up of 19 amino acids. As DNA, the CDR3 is TGCGCCAGCAGCCAAGTGGGTACGACTAGCGGGAGGGATGGGGATACGCAGTATTTT. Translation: CASSQVGTTSGRDGDTQYF.

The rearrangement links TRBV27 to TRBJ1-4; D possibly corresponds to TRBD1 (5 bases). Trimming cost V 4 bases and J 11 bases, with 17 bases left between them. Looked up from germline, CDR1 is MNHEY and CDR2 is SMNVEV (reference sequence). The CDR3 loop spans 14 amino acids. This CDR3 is CASSSGTDFRKLFF. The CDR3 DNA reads TGTGCCAGCAGTTCCGGGACTGACTTTAGGAAACTGTTTTTT.

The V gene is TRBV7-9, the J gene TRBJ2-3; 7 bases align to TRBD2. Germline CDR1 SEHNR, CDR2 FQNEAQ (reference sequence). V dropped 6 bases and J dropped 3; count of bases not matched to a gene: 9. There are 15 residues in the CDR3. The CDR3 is CASSQKRDLTDTQYF. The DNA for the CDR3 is TGTGCCAGCAGTCAAAAGCGGGACCTAACAGATACGCAGTATTTT. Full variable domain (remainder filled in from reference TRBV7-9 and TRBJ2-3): DTGVSQNPRHKITKRGQNVTFRCDPISEHNRLYWYRQTLGQGPEFLTYFQNEAQLEKSRLLSDRFSAERPKGSFSTLEIQRTEQGDSAMYLCASSQKRDLTDTQYFGPGTRLTVL.

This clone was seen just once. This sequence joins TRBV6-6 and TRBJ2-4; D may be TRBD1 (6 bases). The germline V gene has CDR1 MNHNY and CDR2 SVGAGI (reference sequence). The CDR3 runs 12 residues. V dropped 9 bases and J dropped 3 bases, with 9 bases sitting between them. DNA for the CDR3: TGTGCCAGTGGACAGTTCAAAAACATTCAGTACTTC. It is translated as CASGQFKNIQYF.

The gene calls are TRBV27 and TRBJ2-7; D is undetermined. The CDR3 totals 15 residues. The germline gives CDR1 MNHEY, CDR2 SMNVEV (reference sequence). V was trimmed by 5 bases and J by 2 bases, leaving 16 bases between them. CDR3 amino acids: CASSPLRALPYEQYF. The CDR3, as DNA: TGTGCCAGCAGTCCCCTTCGCGCGCTACCCTACGAGCAGTACTTC.

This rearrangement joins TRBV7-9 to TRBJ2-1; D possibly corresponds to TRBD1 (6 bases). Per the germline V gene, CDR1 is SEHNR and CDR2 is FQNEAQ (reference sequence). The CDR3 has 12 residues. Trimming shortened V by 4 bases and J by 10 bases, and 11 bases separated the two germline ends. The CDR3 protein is CASSSGQREQFF. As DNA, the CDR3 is TGTGCCAGCAGCTCGGGACAAAGAGAGCAGTTCTTC.

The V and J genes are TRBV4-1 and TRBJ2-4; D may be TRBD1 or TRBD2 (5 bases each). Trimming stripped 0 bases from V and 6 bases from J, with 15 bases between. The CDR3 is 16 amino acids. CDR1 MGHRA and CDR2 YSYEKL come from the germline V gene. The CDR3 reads CASSQEWDGVRNIQYF. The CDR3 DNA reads TGCGCCAGCAGCCAAGAATGGGACGGGGTAAGAAACATTCAGTACTTC.

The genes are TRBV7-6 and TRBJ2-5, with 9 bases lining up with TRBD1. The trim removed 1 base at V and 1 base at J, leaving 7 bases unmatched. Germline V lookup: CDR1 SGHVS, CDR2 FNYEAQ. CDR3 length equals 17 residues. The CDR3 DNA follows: TGTGCCAGCAGCTTAGGCCCGGGACAGGGAAGCCAAGAGACCCAGTACTTC. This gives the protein CASSLGPGQGSQETQYF.